The present entry profiles one TCR beta chain with its context. The antigen remains unidentified. CDR1 is ENHRY and CDR2 is SYGVKD in the germline V gene. This CDR3 spans 12 amino acids. The V end was cut by 5 bases, the J end by 5 bases, with 9 bases between. This sample was taken from a study of cytomegalovirus exposure and HLA in healthy donors. Across the study: The 130 or so validation repertoires used a platform that matched the one used for the roughly 700 first-cohort repertoires, as a later analysis reported. Study-wide results and caveats: It was confirmed in vitro that a few of the CMV-associated chains were specific for CMV antigens. Most observed TCR sequences were rare, whereas some public TCRs were detected in many donors.

Here immunoSEQ multiplex PCR was the method, and the copy in TCRdb shows in-frame clones only, minus some. The sample contains hundreds of thousands of clones, around 86% of which appear only once. The chain combines TRBV10-3 with TRBJ1-1; the D gene is possibly TRBD1 (5 bases). This sequence was found in a woman aged 18-29 years in good health and CMV-seronegative. The sample taken for sequencing was PBMCs. The CDR3 protein is CAISPQGTEAFF. The CDR3 nucleotides read TGTGCCATCAGTCCGCAGGGTACTGAAGCTTTCTTT.